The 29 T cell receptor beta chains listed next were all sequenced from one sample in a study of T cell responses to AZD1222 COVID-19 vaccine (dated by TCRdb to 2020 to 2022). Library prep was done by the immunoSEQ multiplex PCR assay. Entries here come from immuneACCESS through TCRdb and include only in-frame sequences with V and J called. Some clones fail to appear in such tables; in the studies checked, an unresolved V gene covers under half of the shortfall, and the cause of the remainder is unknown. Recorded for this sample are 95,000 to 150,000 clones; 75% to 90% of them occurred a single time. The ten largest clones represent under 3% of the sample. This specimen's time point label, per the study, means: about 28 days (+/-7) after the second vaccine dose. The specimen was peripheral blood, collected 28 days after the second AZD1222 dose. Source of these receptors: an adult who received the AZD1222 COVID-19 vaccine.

The DNA for the CDR3 is TGTGCCAGCAGCTCAACACGGAAGCAGCCCCAGCATTTT. Protein product: CASSSTRKQPQHF. The chain employs TRBV7-9 and TRBJ1-5; D is unresolved. Between the trimmed V and J ends, which lost 4 bases and 7 bases, there was a span of 11 bases. Germline loops: CDR1 SEHNR, CDR2 FQNEAQ (reference sequence). The CDR3 spans 13 residues.

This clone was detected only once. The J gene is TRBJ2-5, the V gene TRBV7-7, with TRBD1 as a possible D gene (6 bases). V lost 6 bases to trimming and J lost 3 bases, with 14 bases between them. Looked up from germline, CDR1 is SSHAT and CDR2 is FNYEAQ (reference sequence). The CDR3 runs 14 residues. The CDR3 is CASSHGTSEETQYF. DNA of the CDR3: TGTGCCAGCAGTCATGGGACATCGGAAGAGACCCAGTACTTC.

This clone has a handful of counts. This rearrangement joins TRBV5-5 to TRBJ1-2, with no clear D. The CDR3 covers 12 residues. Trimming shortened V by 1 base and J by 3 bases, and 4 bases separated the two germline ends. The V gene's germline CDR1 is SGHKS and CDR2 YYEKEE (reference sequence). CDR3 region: CASSLFDYGYTF. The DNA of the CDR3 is TGTGCCAGCAGCTTGTTCGACTATGGCTACACCTTC. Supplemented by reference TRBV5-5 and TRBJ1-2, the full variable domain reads DAGVTQSPTHLIKTRGQQVTLRCSPISGHKSVSWYQQVLGQGPQFIFQYYEKEERGRGNFPDRFSARQFPNYSSELNVNALLLGDSALYLCASSLFDYGYTFGSGTRLTVV.

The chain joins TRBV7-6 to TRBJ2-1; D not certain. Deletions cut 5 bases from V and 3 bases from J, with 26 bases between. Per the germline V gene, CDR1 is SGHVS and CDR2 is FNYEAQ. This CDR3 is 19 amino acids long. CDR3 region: CASSPLSPRTLTRYNEQFF. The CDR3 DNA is TGTGCCAGCAGCCCCCTAAGTCCCCGGACCCTCACGCGCTACAATGAGCAGTTCTTC.

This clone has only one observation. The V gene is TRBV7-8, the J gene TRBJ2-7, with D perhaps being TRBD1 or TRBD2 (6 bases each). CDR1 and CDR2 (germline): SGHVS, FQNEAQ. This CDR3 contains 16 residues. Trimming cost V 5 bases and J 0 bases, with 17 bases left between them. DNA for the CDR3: TGTGCCAGCAGCGCTTCCGGGGGCAGTAGCTCCTACGAGCAGTACTTC. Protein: CASSASGGSSSYEQYF.

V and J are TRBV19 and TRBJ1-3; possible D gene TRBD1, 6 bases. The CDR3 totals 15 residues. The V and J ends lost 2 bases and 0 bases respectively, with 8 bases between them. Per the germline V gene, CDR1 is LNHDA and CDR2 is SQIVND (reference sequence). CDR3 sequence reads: CASSIQGNSGNTIYF. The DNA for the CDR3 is TGTGCCAGTAGTATACAGGGGAACTCTGGAAACACCATATATTTT. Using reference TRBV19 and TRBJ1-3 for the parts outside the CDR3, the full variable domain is DGGITQSPKYLFRKEGQNVTLSCEQNLNHDAMYWYRQDPGQGLRLIYYSQIVNDFQKGDIAEGYSVSREKKESFPLTVTSAQKNPTAFYLCASSIQGNSGNTIYFGEGSWLTVV.

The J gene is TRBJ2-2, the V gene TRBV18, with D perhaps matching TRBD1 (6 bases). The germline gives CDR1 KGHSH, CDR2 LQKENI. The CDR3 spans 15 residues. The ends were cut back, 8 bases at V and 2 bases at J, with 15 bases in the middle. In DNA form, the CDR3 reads TGTGCCAGCGTCACCACGGGACAAAACACCGGGGAGCTGTTTTTT. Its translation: CASVTTGQNTGELFF.

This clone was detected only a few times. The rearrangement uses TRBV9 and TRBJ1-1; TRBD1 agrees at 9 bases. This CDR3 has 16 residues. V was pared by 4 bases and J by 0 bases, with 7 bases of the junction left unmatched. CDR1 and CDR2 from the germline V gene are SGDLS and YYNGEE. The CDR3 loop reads CASSSGQGRMNTEAFF. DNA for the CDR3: TGTGCCAGCAGCTCCGGACAGGGGAGGATGAACACTGAAGCTTTCTTT.

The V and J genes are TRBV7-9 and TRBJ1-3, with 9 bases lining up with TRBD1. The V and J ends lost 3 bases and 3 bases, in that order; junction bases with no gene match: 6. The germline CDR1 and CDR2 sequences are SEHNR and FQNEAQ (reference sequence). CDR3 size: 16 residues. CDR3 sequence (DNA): TGTGCCAGCAGCTTTCCGGGACAGGGAGGTGGAAACACCATATATTTT. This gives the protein CASSFPGQGGGNTIYF.

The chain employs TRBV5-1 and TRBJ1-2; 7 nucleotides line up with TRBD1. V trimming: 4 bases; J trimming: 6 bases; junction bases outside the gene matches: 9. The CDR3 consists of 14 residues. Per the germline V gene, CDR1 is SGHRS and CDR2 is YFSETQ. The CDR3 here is CASSLGRQGDGYTF. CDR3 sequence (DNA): TGCGCCAGCAGCCTCGGTCGACAGGGAGATGGCTACACCTTC.

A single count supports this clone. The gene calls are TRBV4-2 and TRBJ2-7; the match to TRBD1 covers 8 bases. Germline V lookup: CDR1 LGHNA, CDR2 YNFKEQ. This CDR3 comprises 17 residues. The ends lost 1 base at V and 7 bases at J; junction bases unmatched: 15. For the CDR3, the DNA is TGTGCCAGCAGCCAAGTGGTATATCGGAACAGGGGGAAGGAGCAGTACTTC. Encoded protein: CASSQVVYRNRGKEQYF.

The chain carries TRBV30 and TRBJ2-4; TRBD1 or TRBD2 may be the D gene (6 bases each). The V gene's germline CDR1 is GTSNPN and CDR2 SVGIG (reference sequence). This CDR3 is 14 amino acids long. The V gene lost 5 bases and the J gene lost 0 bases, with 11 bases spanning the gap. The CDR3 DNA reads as TGTGCCTGGGGAGGGGGGCTAGCCAAAAACATTCAGTACTTC. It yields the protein CAWGGGLAKNIQYF.

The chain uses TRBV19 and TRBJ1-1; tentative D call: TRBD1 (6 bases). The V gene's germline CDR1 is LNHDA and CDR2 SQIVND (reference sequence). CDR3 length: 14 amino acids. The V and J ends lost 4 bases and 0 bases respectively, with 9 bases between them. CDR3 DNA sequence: TGTGCCAGTAGTACCGGACAGCTGAACACTGAAGCTTTCTTT. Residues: CASSTGQLNTEAFF.

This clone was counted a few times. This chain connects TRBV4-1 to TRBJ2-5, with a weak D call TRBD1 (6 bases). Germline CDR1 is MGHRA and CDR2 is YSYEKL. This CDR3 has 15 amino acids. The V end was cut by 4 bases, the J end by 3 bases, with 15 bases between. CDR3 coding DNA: TGCGCCAGCAGCCCAACTTCACAGGGTAAAGAGACCCAGTACTTC. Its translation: CASSPTSQGKETQYF.

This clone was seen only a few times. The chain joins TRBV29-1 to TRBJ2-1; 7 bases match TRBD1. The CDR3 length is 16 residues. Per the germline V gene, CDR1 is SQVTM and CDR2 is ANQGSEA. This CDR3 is CSHSGTEGRRGNEQFF. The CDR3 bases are TGCAGTCATTCCGGGACAGAGGGGAGAAGGGGCAATGAGCAGTTCTTC.

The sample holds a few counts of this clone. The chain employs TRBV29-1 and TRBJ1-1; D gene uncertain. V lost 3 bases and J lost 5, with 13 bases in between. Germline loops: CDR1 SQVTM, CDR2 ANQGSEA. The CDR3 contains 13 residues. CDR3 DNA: TGCAGCGTTGATCTGGGAGGGTGGACTGAAGCTTTCTTT. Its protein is CSVDLGGWTEAFF.

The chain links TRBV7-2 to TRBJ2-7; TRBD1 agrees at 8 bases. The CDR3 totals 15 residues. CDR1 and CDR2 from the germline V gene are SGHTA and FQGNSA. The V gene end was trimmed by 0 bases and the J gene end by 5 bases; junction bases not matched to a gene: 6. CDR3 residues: CASSLARTGPHEQYF. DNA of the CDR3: TGTGCCAGCAGCTTAGCGAGGACAGGGCCGCACGAGCAGTACTTC. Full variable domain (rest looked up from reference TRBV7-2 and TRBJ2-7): GAGVSQSPSNKVTEKGKDVELRCDPISGHTALYWYRQSLGQGLEFLIYFQGNSAPDKSGLPSDRFSAERTGGSVSTLTIQRTQQEDSAVYLCASSLARTGPHEQYFGPGTRLTVT.

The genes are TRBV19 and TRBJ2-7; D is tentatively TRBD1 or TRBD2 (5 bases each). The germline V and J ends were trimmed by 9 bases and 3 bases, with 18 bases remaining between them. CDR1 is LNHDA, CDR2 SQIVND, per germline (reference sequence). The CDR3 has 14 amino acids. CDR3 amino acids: CASGPGRLNYEQYF. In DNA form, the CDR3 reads TGTGCCAGCGGACCGGGACGGCTGAACTACGAGCAGTACTTC.

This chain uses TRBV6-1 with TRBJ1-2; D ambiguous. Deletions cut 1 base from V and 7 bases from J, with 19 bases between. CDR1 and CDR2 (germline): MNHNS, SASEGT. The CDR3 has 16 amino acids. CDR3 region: CASSEGAGLLPFGYTF. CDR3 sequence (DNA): TGTGCCAGCAGTGAAGGAGCCGGACTGTTACCCTTTGGCTACACCTTC.

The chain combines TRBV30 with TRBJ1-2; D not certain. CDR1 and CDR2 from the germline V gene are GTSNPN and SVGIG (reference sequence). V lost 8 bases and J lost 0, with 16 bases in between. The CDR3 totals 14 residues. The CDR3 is CAVQSGATNYGYTF. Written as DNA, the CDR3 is TGTGCCGTGCAGTCGGGAGCTACTAACTATGGCTACACCTTC.

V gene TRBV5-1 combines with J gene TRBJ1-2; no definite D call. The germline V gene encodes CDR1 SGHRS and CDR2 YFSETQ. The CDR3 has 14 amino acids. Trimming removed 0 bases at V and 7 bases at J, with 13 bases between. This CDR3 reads CASSLVGSRSGYTF. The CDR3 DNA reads TGCGCCAGCAGCTTGGTGGGCAGTAGATCTGGCTACACCTTC.

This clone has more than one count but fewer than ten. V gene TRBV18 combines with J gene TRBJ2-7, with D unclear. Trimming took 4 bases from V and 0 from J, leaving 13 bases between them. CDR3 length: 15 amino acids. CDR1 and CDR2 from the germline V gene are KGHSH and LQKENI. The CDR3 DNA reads TGTGCCAGCTCACGAGGCAGCCAGAGCTCCTACGAGCAGTACTTC. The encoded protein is CASSRGSQSSYEQYF.

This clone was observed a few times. CDR3: CASSGPLGSNADEQFF. Here the CDR3 DNA reads TGTGCCAGCTCAGGTCCTTTGGGTAGTAATGCCGATGAGCAGTTCTTC. The chain couples TRBV18 to TRBJ2-1; D unresolved. CDR1 is KGHSH and CDR2 is LQKENI in the germline V gene. The CDR3 is made up of 16 amino acids. Trimming cost V 5 bases and J 8 bases, with 22 bases left between them. The complete variable domain, with remaining parts taken from reference TRBV18 and TRBJ2-1, reads NAGVMQNPRHLVRRRGQEARLRCSPMKGHSHVYWYRQLPEEGLKFMVYLQKENIIDESGMPKERFSAEFPKEGPSILRIQQVVRGDSAAYFCASSGPLGSNADEQFFGPGTRLTVL.

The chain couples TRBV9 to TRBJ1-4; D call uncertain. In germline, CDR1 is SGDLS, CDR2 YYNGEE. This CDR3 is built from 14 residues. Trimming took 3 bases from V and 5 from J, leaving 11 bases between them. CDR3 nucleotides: TGTGCCAGCAGCGCTGAGGTGGGCAATGAAAAACTGTTTTTT. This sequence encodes CASSAEVGNEKLFF. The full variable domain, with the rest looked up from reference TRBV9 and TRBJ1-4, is DSGVTQTPKHLITATGQRVTLRCSPRSGDLSVYWYQQSLDQGLQFLIQYYNGEERAKGNILERFSAQQFPDLHSELNLSSLELGDSALYFCASSAEVGNEKLFFGSGTQLSVL.

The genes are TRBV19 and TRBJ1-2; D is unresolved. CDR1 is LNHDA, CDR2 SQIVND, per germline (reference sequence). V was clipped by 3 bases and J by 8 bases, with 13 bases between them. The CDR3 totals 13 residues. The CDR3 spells CASSMYGITGYTF. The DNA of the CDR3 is TGTGCCAGTAGTATGTATGGGATAACGGGCTACACCTTC.

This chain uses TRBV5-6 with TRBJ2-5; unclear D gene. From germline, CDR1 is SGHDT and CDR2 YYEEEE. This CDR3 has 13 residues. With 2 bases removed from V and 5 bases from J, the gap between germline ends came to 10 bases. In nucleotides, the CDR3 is TGTGCCAGCAGCTTAGGTGGCGCGGAGACCCAGTACTTC. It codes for CASSLGGAETQYF.

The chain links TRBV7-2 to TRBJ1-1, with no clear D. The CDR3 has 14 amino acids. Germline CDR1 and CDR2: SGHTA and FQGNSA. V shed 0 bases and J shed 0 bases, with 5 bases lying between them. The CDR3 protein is CASSLALMNTEAFF. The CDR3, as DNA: TGTGCCAGCAGCTTAGCTTTGATGAACACTGAAGCTTTCTTT.

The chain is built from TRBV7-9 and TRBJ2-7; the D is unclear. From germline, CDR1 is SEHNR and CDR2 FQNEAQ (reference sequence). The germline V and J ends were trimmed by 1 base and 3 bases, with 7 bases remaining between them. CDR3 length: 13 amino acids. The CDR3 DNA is TGTGCCAGCAGCTTAGGGGCTAGCTACGAGCAGTACTTC. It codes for CASSLGASYEQYF.

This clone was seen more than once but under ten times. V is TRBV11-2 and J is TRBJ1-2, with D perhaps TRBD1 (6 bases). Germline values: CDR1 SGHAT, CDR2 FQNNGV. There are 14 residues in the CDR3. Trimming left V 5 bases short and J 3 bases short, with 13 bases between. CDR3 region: CASSLAQGYYGYTF. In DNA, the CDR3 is TGTGCCAGCAGCCTTGCGCAGGGGTACTATGGCTACACCTTC.